The following is a TCR beta chain sequence with its context. The antigen is undetermined. The sample is drawn from a study of T-cell memory formation after mild COVID-19. Whole-study results and caveats: Day 15 to 85 contractors were CD4/CD8 balanced; later expanders leaned CD4+.

TCRdb redid the calling of the 5' RACE reads with MiXCR, one entry per CDR3 protein. The profile shows approximately 350,000 distinct CDR3 sequences, about 15% of them singletons. The receptor was isolated from a man aged 18-30 years who had mild COVID-19 (a few samples of this study predate the infection). Cell type and time point are not known. The sample comprised PBMCs or a T cell subset sorted from them (not recorded which).

In nucleotides, the CDR3 is TGTGCCAGCAGCCCGGAGACCTCTGAGAATGCTTTCTTT. It encodes CASSPETSENAFF. The chain carries TRBV13 and TRBJ1-1; no clear D gene. V lost 5 bases and J 11 bases, leaving 18 bases between the germline ends. The CDR3 runs 13 residues. Germline V lookup: CDR1 PRHDT, CDR2 FYEKMQ (reference sequence).